This entry lists 28 T cell receptor beta chains sequenced from one sample in a study of OX40 agonist ivuxolimab in advanced cancers. Generated by immunoSEQ multiplex PCR, the TCRdb table keeps only in-frame clones and is missing some. The table includes some 49,000 clones, more than 85% detected once. The sample here was CD4+ or CD8+ T cells sorted from blood, taken in a trial of the OX40 agonist ivuxolimab. The receptors derive from an adult with an advanced solid tumor such as melanoma, head and neck, liver or kidney cancer.

The chain has TRBV10-3 and TRBJ2-7; 8 bases align to TRBD1. The CDR3 runs 14 residues. Per the germline V gene, CDR1 is ENHRY and CDR2 is SYGVKD. With V trimmed by 5 bases and J by 2 bases, 5 bases remained unmatched. This CDR3 is CAISRTGSTYEQYF. The CDR3 bases are TGTGCCATCAGTCGGACAGGGAGTACCTACGAGCAGTACTTC.

V usage is TRBV15 and J usage is TRBJ2-7; 12 nucleotides match TRBD2. V shed 3 bases, J shed 2 bases, and the junction held 5 bases outside the gene matches. The CDR3 runs 16 residues. Germline CDR1 LNHNV, CDR2 YYDKDF (reference sequence). The CDR3: CATSRGLAGGTYEQYF. The CDR3 bases are TGTGCCACCAGCAGGGGTCTAGCGGGAGGGACCTACGAGCAGTACTTC.

The genes are TRBV9 and TRBJ2-7; the match to TRBD1 covers 7 bases. The ends lost 4 bases at V and 1 base at J; junction bases unmatched: 5. The germline V gene has CDR1 SGDLS and CDR2 YYNGEE. The CDR3 sequence is 14 residues long. For the CDR3, the DNA is TGTGCCAGCAGCATGACGGACAGGTCCTACGAGCAGTACTTC. This sequence encodes CASSMTDRSYEQYF.

The chain is built from TRBV6-5 and TRBJ1-5; no definite D call. Looked up from germline, CDR1 is MNHEY and CDR2 is SVGAGI. Trimming took off 0 bases at V and 0 bases at J, with 6 bases between the two ends. The CDR3 has 15 residues. CDR3 region: CASSYSGNSNQPQHF. The DNA of the CDR3 is TGTGCCAGCAGTTACTCTGGTAATAGCAATCAGCCCCAGCATTTT.

This chain joins TRBV4-3 and TRBJ2-3; 9 positions agree with TRBD2. Trimming at V came to 6 bases and at J to 2 bases, leaving 15 bases not matched to a gene. The CDR3 sequence is 18 residues long. CDR1 and CDR2 (germline): LGHNA, YSLEER. This CDR3 is CASSPWRGGPVNTDTQYF. The CDR3 bases are TGCGCCAGCAGTCCCTGGCGGGGGGGACCGGTTAACACAGATACGCAGTATTTT.

The chain is built from TRBV30 and TRBJ2-1; 9 bases agree with TRBD2. The CDR3 has 13 residues. V shed 5 bases, J shed 7 bases, and the junction held 6 bases outside the gene matches. Germline CDR1 GTSNPN, CDR2 SVGIG (reference sequence). CDR3 in DNA: TGTGCCTGGTCAGCGGGAGGTAGGAATGAGCAGTTCTTC. It specifies CAWSAGGRNEQFF.

This rearrangement joins TRBV11-3 to TRBJ2-7; tentative D call: TRBD2 (5 bases). This CDR3 has 13 amino acids. The germline V gene encodes CDR1 SGHNT and CDR2 YENEEA. V was clipped by 5 bases and J by 3 bases, with 11 bases between them. This chain's CDR3 is CASSPRGLYEQYF. CDR3 bases: TGTGCCAGCAGCCCCCGCGGGCTCTACGAGCAGTACTTC.

The J gene is TRBJ2-5, the V gene TRBV5-5; 9 nucleotides line up with TRBD1. V shed 3 bases, J shed 5 bases, and the junction held 8 bases outside the gene matches. Germline V gene lookup returns CDR1 SGHKS and CDR2 YYEKEE (reference sequence). There are 15 residues in the CDR3. As DNA, the CDR3 is TGTGCCAGCAGCTCACCGGGACAGGGTCTGGAGACCCAGTACTTC. As protein: CASSSPGQGLETQYF.

The chain couples TRBV11-1 to TRBJ2-3, with a possible D match to TRBD1 (7 bases). V lost 5 bases and J lost 6, with 9 bases in between. The CDR3 runs to 12 residues. Germline assignment: CDR1 SGHAT and CDR2 FQDESV (reference sequence). The CDR3 is CASSQGGDTQYF. The DNA for the CDR3 is TGTGCCAGCAGCCAGGGGGGTGATACGCAGTATTTT.

The rearrangement links TRBV6-1 to TRBJ2-5; tentatively, D is TRBD1 or TRBD2 (6 bases each). V was shortened by 0 bases and J by 5 bases, with 13 bases between the two germline ends. CDR1 and CDR2 (germline): MNHNS, SASEGT. The CDR3 covers 15 residues. CDR3 protein: CASSEAWGAGETQYF. The CDR3 coding sequence is TGTGCCAGCAGTGAAGCATGGGGGGCTGGTGAGACCCAGTACTTC.

This chain links TRBV19 with TRBJ1-5; D gene ambiguous. Trimming took off 3 bases at V and 2 bases at J, with 14 bases between the two ends. The CDR3 spans 16 residues. CDR1 LNHDA and CDR2 SQIVND come from the germline V gene (reference sequence). CDR3 sequence (DNA): TGTGCCAGTAGTATCCACCCCGGCGAGGGCAATCAGCCCCAGCATTTT. It translates to CASSIHPGEGNQPQHF.

The chain combines TRBV19 with TRBJ2-7, with D possibly matching TRBD1 (5 bases). Trimming removed 6 bases at V and 6 bases at J, with 15 bases between. The CDR3 length is 13 residues. The germline gives CDR1 LNHDA, CDR2 SQIVND (reference sequence). CDR3 loop: CASSRRGQSEQYF. The CDR3, as DNA: TGTGCCAGTAGCCGTCGAGGACAATCCGAGCAGTACTTC.

This clone turned up a few times. The gene calls are TRBV7-3 and TRBJ2-5; 10 nucleotides align to TRBD1. The V segment lost 6 bases and the J segment 5 bases; nucleotides outside the gene matches: 6. This CDR3 has 14 amino acids. Germline loops: CDR1 SGHTA, CDR2 FQGTGA. CDR3: CASSLTGGSETQYF. CDR3 coding DNA: TGTGCCAGCAGTTTGACAGGGGGCTCCGAGACCCAGTACTTC.

The rearrangement links TRBV7-2 to TRBJ1-2, with 9 bases fitting TRBD1. CDR3 length: 15 amino acids. Germline CDR1 is SGHTA and CDR2 is FQGNSA. Losses at the gene ends were 5 bases for V and 2 bases for J; bases not matched to a gene: 6. CDR3 sequence reads: CASSPRTGVNYGYTF. In nucleotides, the CDR3 is TGTGCCAGCAGCCCTCGGACAGGGGTAAACTATGGCTACACCTTC.

The chain employs TRBV2 and TRBJ1-1; the D is unclear. The CDR3 spans 11 residues. V lost 1 base and J lost 8, with 5 bases in between. Per the germline V gene, CDR1 is SNHLY and CDR2 is FYNNEI. The CDR3 coding sequence is TGTGCCAGCAGTGAAGGGTTGGAAGCTTTCTTT. Its protein product is CASSEGLEAFF.

A note on this clone: Different DNA sequences within this sample yield the same CDR3. The chain recombines TRBV4-1 with TRBJ2-3; possibly TRBD2 for D (6 bases). This CDR3 is 15 amino acids long. V lost 4 bases and J 1 base, leaving 12 bases between the germline ends. Germline V gene sequence: CDR1 MGHRA, CDR2 YSYEKL. CDR3 bases: TGCGCCAGCAGCCTCGGGGGTAGGGGCACAGATACGCAGTATTTT. Translated: CASSLGGRGTDTQYF.

This chain connects TRBV5-6 to TRBJ2-1; 7 nucleotides match TRBD2. V gave up 9 bases and J gave up 0 bases; unmatched junction bases: 6. The CDR3 runs to 14 residues. CDR1 SGHDT and CDR2 YYEEEE come from the germline V gene. CDR3 loop: CATTGRVSYNEQFF. The CDR3 bases are TGTGCCACTACGGGGAGGGTCTCCTACAATGAGCAGTTCTTC.

The V call is TRBV10-3, the J call TRBJ2-7; D may be TRBD1 or TRBD2 (6 bases each). CDR3 length: 14 amino acids. Per the germline V gene, CDR1 is ENHRY and CDR2 is SYGVKD. V lost 4 bases and J 3 bases, leaving 13 bases between the germline ends. The CDR3 coding sequence is TGTGCCATCAGTGTGGGGGGCGCGGGCTACGAGCAGTACTTC. Translation: CAISVGGAGYEQYF.

This chain uses TRBV27 with TRBJ2-7; the D gene is possibly TRBD2 (6 bases). The CDR3 is 15 residues long. Germline V lookup: CDR1 MNHEY, CDR2 SMNVEV (reference sequence). Trimming pared 9 bases from V and 1 base from J, leaving 19 bases between. CDR3 DNA: TGTGCCAGTGGACGCATCCCGGGACTTTCCTACGAGCAGTACTTC. Its translation is CASGRIPGLSYEQYF.

V is TRBV5-1 and J is TRBJ2-1, with D possibly matching TRBD2 (6 bases). Between the trimmed V and J ends, which lost 0 bases and 8 bases, there was a span of 12 bases. The CDR3 length is 14 residues. The V gene's germline CDR1 is SGHRS and CDR2 YFSETQ. CDR3 in DNA: TGCGCCAGCAGCTTGGCCGCTAGCGAGGATGAGCAGTTCTTC. Protein sequence: CASSLAASEDEQFF.

This sequence joins TRBV6-5 and TRBJ2-2; D gene uncertain. CDR1 is MNHEY, CDR2 SVGAGI, per germline. This CDR3 has 14 amino acids. V lost 3 bases, J lost 6 bases, and 11 bases lay in between. The CDR3 sequence: CASSYIVGAGELFF. The CDR3 bases are TGTGCCAGCAGTTATATCGTAGGCGCCGGGGAGCTGTTTTTT.

The chain couples TRBV5-8 to TRBJ1-1; no reliable D call. CDR3 size: 11 residues. The ends were cut back, 5 bases at V and 0 bases at J, with 2 bases in the middle. Germline assignment: CDR1 SGHTS and CDR2 YDEGEE. CDR3: CASSLNTEAFF. As DNA, the CDR3 is TGTGCCAGCAGTTTGAACACTGAAGCTTTCTTT.

The table lists this clone with a few counts. The V and J genes are TRBV23-1 and TRBJ2-5; 10 nucleotides align to TRBD1. TRBV23-1 is an ORF, with its function uncertain. This CDR3 is 18 amino acids long. Losses at the gene ends were 4 bases for V and 4 bases for J; bases not matched to a gene: 15. CDR3 DNA: TGCGCCAGCAGTCGCGCGACATCCGGGACAGGGGAGGGAGAGACCCAGTACTTC. Its translation: CASSRATSGTGEGETQYF.

The gene calls are TRBV10-3 and TRBJ2-7; TRBD2 matches 7 bases. This CDR3 has 16 residues. J gave up 5 bases and V 3 bases, and 13 bases lay outside the gene matches. Germline CDR1 and CDR2: ENHRY and SYGVKD. In DNA form, the CDR3 reads TGTGCCATCAGTGATTTAGAGCGGGGACCCCTGAACGAGCAGTACTTC. It specifies CAISDLERGPLNEQYF.

V usage is TRBV28 and J usage is TRBJ1-2, with D unclear. The germline V gene has CDR1 MDHEN and CDR2 SYDVKM. CDR3 length equals 15 residues. Trimming left V 5 bases short and J 4 bases short, with 17 bases between. The CDR3 DNA reads as TGTGCCAGCAGTCCCCCCGGCGACGGCATCTATGGCTACACCTTC. Protein sequence: CASSPPGDGIYGYTF.

V gene TRBV10-3 combines with J gene TRBJ2-7; D not certain. The CDR3 consists of 11 residues. CDR1 and CDR2 from the germline V gene are ENHRY and SYGVKD. Trimming took off 6 bases at V and 1 base at J, with 4 bases between the two ends. CDR3 residues: CAIRSSYEQYF. CDR3 DNA: TGTGCCATCAGGTCTTCCTACGAGCAGTACTTC.

The V gene is TRBV4-1, the J gene TRBJ2-6; D remains ambiguous. The CDR3 is 15 amino acids. V dropped 1 base and J dropped 3 bases, with 7 bases sitting between them. Per germline, CDR1 MGHRA and CDR2 YSYEKL. This chain's CDR3 is CASSQGQVGANVLTF. CDR3 DNA sequence: TGCGCCAGCAGCCAAGGGCAAGTTGGGGCCAACGTCCTGACTTTC.

The chain links TRBV11-2 to TRBJ2-7; D call uncertain. The germline V gene encodes CDR1 SGHAT and CDR2 FQNNGV. The ends were cut back, 3 bases at V and 2 bases at J, with 8 bases in the middle. The CDR3 spans 13 residues. The CDR3 spells CASSFTTTYEQYF. The CDR3 nucleotides read TGTGCCAGCAGCTTCACAACTACCTACGAGCAGTACTTC.